This T cell receptor (beta chain) appears in the sequencing data of a study of T cell responses to AZD1222 COVID-19 vaccine. With V trimmed by 4 bases and J by 0 bases, 4 bases remained unmatched. Germline CDR1 and CDR2: LNHDA and SQIVND (reference sequence). The CDR3 is 15 residues long. Sequenced by immunoSEQ multiplex PCR; TCRdb stores in-frame clones only, minus some. Among about 110,000 clones, roughly 85% were seen once, and the ten largest hold 4.8%. The specimen was peripheral blood, collected 28 days after the second AZD1222 dose. The chain uses TRBV19 and TRBJ2-7, with 9 positions matching TRBD1. The sequence derives from an adult who received the AZD1222 COVID-19 vaccine. Here the CDR3 DNA reads TGTGCCAGTAGTACCCGGGACAGGGTCTCCTACGAGCAGTACTTC. Amino acids: CASSTRDRVSYEQYF.